These 8 T cell receptor beta chains originate from one sample sequenced in a study of T cell responses to AZD1222 COVID-19 vaccine (dated by TCRdb to the early 2020s). The library was made by the immunoSEQ multiplex PCR assay. TCRdb retrieved this table from immuneACCESS and kept in-frame rearrangements only. Not all clones are present; in checked studies, unresolved V genes account for under half, and no reason is known for the remainder. Present in this sample are 170,000 or so clones, 90% of which were seen just once. Approximately 2.8% of the sample is in the top ten clones. Interpreted using the paper, the time point label stands for: baseline before first vaccination. The starting material was peripheral blood, obtained on day 0 of AZD1222 vaccination. These receptors came from an adult in good health.

The count of this clone is one. This chain links TRBV24-1 with TRBJ1-4; 9 bases align to TRBD1. The junction had 4 bases not matched to a gene; V was cut back by 4 bases and J by 5 bases. The germline V gene encodes CDR1 KGHDR and CDR2 SFDVKD. This CDR3 has 15 residues. The CDR3 protein is CATSDPGQGNEKLFF. CDR3 DNA sequence: TGTGCCACCAGTGACCCGGGACAGGGAAATGAAAAACTGTTTTTT.

The rearrangement uses TRBV4-3 and TRBJ2-1; no firm D call. CDR1 and CDR2 from the germline V gene are LGHNA and YSLEER. CDR3 length: 13 amino acids. V lost 4 bases and J 4 bases, leaving 8 bases between the germline ends. In nucleotides, the CDR3 is TGCGCCAGCAGCCTCGACGGATACAATGAGCAGTTCTTC. This encodes CASSLDGYNEQFF.

The gene calls are TRBV5-1 and TRBJ1-2; D ambiguous. This CDR3 spans 11 amino acids. Germline V lookup: CDR1 SGHRS, CDR2 YFSETQ. Trimming removed 5 bases at V and 3 bases at J, with 5 bases between. The CDR3 region has the DNA TGCGCCAGCAGGGAAGACTATGGCTACACCTTC. Translation gives CASREDYGYTF.

The chain links TRBV14 to TRBJ2-7, with D perhaps TRBD2 (6 bases). Germline CDR1 and CDR2: SGHDN and FVKESK. This CDR3 spans 13 amino acids. Trimming removed 1 base at V and 6 bases at J, with 10 bases between. The CDR3 here is CASSQVYGGEQYF. CDR3 nucleotide sequence: TGTGCCAGCAGCCAAGTTTACGGGGGCGAGCAGTACTTC.

V is TRBV19 and J is TRBJ1-6, with no clear D. V was pared by 3 bases and J by 10 bases, with 7 bases between. Germline values: CDR1 LNHDA, CDR2 SQIVND (reference sequence). The CDR3 is 12 residues long. The CDR3 DNA reads TGTGCCAGTAGTATGGCAGAATCACCCCTCCACTTT. It translates to CASSMAESPLHF.

Turning to this clone: This may come from a read error, since a much larger clone is one base off. Other DNA sequences in this sample translate to the same CDR3. The chain uses TRBV3-1 (or the pseudogene TRBV3-2) and TRBJ1-1, with D perhaps TRBD1 (5 bases). Between the trimmed V and J ends, which lost 3 bases and 1 base, there was a span of 6 bases. Germline values: CDR1 LGHDT, CDR2 YNNKEL (reference sequence). The CDR3 consists of 13 residues. This CDR3 reads CASSQGPNTEAFF. CDR3 bases: TGTGCCAGCAGCCAGGGACCGAACACTGAAGCTTTCTTT.

CDR3 coding DNA: TGTGCCAGCAGCTCGCCGGGCGGGGGGGCCACAAAGACCCAGTACTTC. Its protein product is CASSSPGGGATKTQYF. The chain combines TRBV7-8 with TRBJ2-5; 9 nucleotides agree with TRBD2. The CDR3 has 16 amino acids. J was trimmed by 6 bases and V by 4 bases; bases with no gene match: 12. From germline, CDR1 is SGHVS and CDR2 FQNEAQ.

The chain couples TRBV5-1 to TRBJ2-5, with 10 bases identical to TRBD1. CDR3 size: 16 residues. Germline-derived CDR1 and CDR2 are SGHRS and YFSETQ. V lost 8 bases and J lost 2; bases outside the gene matches: 12. The CDR3 DNA reads TGCGCCAGAGTCTACCTCCGACAGGGGGCTCAAGAGACCCAGTACTTC. Encoded protein: CARVYLRQGAQETQYF. The full variable domain, with the rest looked up from reference TRBV5-1 and TRBJ2-5, is KAGVTQTPRYLIKTRGQQVTLSCSPISGHRSVSWYQQTPGQGLQFLFEYFSETQRNKGNFPGRFSGRQFSNSRSEMNVSTLELGDSALYLCARVYLRQGAQETQYFGPGTRLLVL.